The rows below give T cell receptor beta chains drawn from one sample of a study of somatic mutations in cytotoxic T cells in rheumatoid arthritis. This table comes from immunoSEQ multiplex PCR, and its TCRdb copy is limited to in-frame clones, with some not included. Of roughly 9,800 clones in the sample, about 84% were seen once. The material sequenced was CD8+ T cells sorted from blood. The origin of the receptors is an adult with rheumatoid arthritis. Both conserved end residues are part of each CDR3. The order of the fields is D gene, J gene, V gene, clone size, CDR3 length, CDR3 protein, CDR3 DNA. The D gene is left open where the match is weak. Where a row states a size, it is once, few, many or the class of an expanded clone; other rows omit it.

>NA|TRBJ1-5|TRBV15|NA|13
CATSFSRPQPQHF
TGTGCCACCAGCTTTTCGAGGCCTCAGCCCCAGCATTTT
>NA|TRBJ1-5|TRBV10-2|NA|15
CASSDYRVPNQPQHF
TGCGCCAGCAGTGACTACAGGGTACCAAATCAGCCCCAGCATTTT
>TRBD2|TRBJ2-1|TRBV27|NA|18
CASSPTSGGHSSYNEQFF
TGTGCCAGCAGCCCGACTAGCGGGGGCCACAGCTCCTACAATGAGCAGTTCTTC
>TRBD1|TRBJ2-1|TRBV4-1|NA|14
CASSQQDRGYEQFF
TGCGCCAGCAGCCAACAGGACAGGGGATATGAGCAGTTCTTC
>NA|TRBJ2-2|TRBV28|once|16
CASSHRTDSNTGELFF
TGTGCCAGCAGTCATCGTACAGATTCGAACACCGGGGAGCTGTTTTTT
>TRBD1|TRBJ1-2|TRBV5-1|NA|14
CASSLPGGAEGYTF
TGCGCCAGCAGCTTGCCAGGGGGCGCGGAGGGCTACACCTTC
>NA|TRBJ2-7|TRBV6-5|NA|13
CASSYAGNYEQYF
TGTGCCAGCAGTTACGCAGGGAACTACGAGCAGTACTTC
>NA|TRBJ2-5|TRBV4-3|NA|15
CASSQDGRGVETQYF
TGCGCCAGCAGCCAAGACGGCAGGGGGGTTGAGACCCAGTACTTC
>NA|TRBJ2-7|TRBV19|NA|15
CASAEGAAESYEQYF
TGTGCCAGTGCTGAAGGGGCCGCAGAGTCCTACGAGCAGTACTTC
>NA|TRBJ2-7|TRBV11-2|NA|13
CASSLEPGHEQYF
TGTGCCAGCAGCTTAGAGCCGGGCCACGAGCAGTACTTC
>NA|TRBJ1-3|TRBV6-1|few|16
CASSDFEQHSGNTIYF
TGTGCCAGCAGTGATTTTGAGCAGCACTCTGGAAACACCATATATTTT
>NA|TRBJ2-1|TRBV9|NA|15
CASSGAFSSYNEQFF
TGTGCCAGCAGCGGTGCCTTCAGCTCCTACAATGAGCAGTTCTTC
>NA|TRBJ2-1|TRBV13|NA|17
CASSLDRVFDSYNEQFF
TGTGCCAGCAGCTTAGACAGGGTATTTGACTCCTACAATGAGCAGTTCTTC
>TRBD2|TRBJ2-5|TRBV19|NA|15
CASSPLTSGQETQYF
TGTGCCAGTAGTCCGCTCACTAGCGGGCAAGAGACCCAGTACTTC